This TCR beta chain was sequenced during a study of OX40 agonist ivuxolimab in advanced cancers. Assay: immunoSEQ multiplex PCR; the TCRdb copy retains only in-frame clones and omits some. The table includes roughly 66,000 clones, 82% detected once. This CDR3 region has 14 residues. The V segment lost 5 bases and the J segment 3 bases; nucleotides outside the gene matches: 6. Germline-derived CDR1 and CDR2 are SGHTA and FQGNSA. V is TRBV7-2 and J is TRBJ1-2; 7 nucleotides align to TRBD1. Material: CD4+ or CD8+ T cells sorted from blood, obtained in a trial of the OX40 agonist ivuxolimab. The source is an adult with an advanced solid tumor such as melanoma, head and neck, liver or kidney cancer. The CDR3 loop reads CASSRQTGDYGYTF. CDR3 nucleotides: TGTGCCAGCAGCCGTCAAACAGGGGACTATGGCTACACCTTC. Together with reference TRBV7-2 and TRBJ1-2, the CDR3 gives the full variable domain: GAGVSQSPSNKVTEKGKDVELRCDPISGHTALYWYRQSLGQGLEFLIYFQGNSAPDKSGLPSDRFSAERTGGSVSTLTIQRTQQEDSAVYLCASSRQTGDYGYTFGSGTRLTVV.